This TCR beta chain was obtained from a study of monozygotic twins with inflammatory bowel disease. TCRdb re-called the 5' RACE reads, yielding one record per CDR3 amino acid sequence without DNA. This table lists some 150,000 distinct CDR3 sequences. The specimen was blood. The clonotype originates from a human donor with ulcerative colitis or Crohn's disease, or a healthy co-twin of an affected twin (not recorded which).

CDR3 protein: CASSQLADTQYF. V gene TRBV5-6 combines with J gene TRBJ2-3; TCRdb outputs TRBD2, but without DNA this stays unchecked. This CDR3 is 12 amino acids long. Germline loops: CDR1 SGHDT, CDR2 YYEEEE.